A selection of T cell receptor beta chains follows, all from one sample in a study of T cells after yellow fever vaccination. TCRdb ran MiXCR on the 5' RACE reads and lists one entry per CDR3 protein. The data hold around 610,000 distinct CDR3 sequences, with roughly 14% observed a single time. The sample was PBMCs, taken on the day of the yellow fever booster vaccination. Receptors originate from a man younger than 40 who received the YFV17D yellow fever vaccine. CDR3s include the opening cysteine and the closing phenylalanine or tryptophan. A D gene is named only where the DNA matches it firmly. Clone size is shown for a subset of rows, as once, few, many or a class of expanded clone.

abundance	d_gene	v_gene	j_gene	len	CDR3aa	CDR3nt
many	-	TRBV11-2	TRBJ2-7	15	CASSSTGTAGEEQYF	TGTGCCAGCAGCTCGACTGGGACGGCTGGCGAGGAGCAGTACTTC
-	-	TRBV5-1	TRBJ1-1	14	CASSEEDSVTEAFF	TGCGCCAGCAGCGAAGAAGACTCGGTCACTGAAGCTTTCTTT
-	TRBD2	TRBV7-6	TRBJ2-1	19	CASSPSPRTSGRPSNEQFF	TGTGCCAGCAGCCCTTCCCCCCGGACTAGCGGGAGACCCTCCAATGAGCAGTTCTTC
few	-	TRBV7-2	TRBJ1-2	13	CASSLAQGYGYTF	TGTGCCAGCAGCTTAGCGCAGGGCTATGGCTACACCTTC
many	-	TRBV7-2	TRBJ2-1	14	CASSYGTPYNEQFF	TGTGCCAGCAGCTATGGTACCCCCTACAATGAGCAGTTCTTC
few	-	TRBV7-2	TRBJ2-3	13	CASSEGWGDTQYF	TGTGCCAGCAGTGAAGGGTGGGGAGATACGCAGTATTTT
-	TRBD2	TRBV11-2	TRBJ2-1	17	CASSLEATSGGYNEQFF	TGTGCCAGCAGCTTAGAAGCAACTAGCGGGGGGTACAATGAGCAGTTCTTC
few	-	TRBV5-1	TRBJ2-7	13	CASSPGEVYEQYF	TGCGCCAGCAGTCCGGGAGAGGTCTACGAGCAGTACTTC
few	-	TRBV7-2	TRBJ2-7	15	CASSLDQGSSYEQYF	TGTGCCAGCAGCCTCGACCAGGGATCTTCCTACGAGCAGTACTTC
few	TRBD2	TRBV5-1	TRBJ2-7	15	CASSQLAGVGYEQYF	TGCGCCAGCAGCCAACTAGCGGGAGTAGGCTACGAGCAGTACTTC
-	TRBD1	TRBV12-3/TRBV12-4	TRBJ1-5	14	CASSFGTVNQPQHF	TGTGCCAGCAGTTTCGGGACAGTTAATCAGCCCCAGCATTTT
few	TRBD2	TRBV7-8	TRBJ2-5	14	CASSPSGGAGTQYF	TGTGCCAGCAGCCCCAGCGGGGGGGCCGGGACCCAGTACTTC
few	-	TRBV19	TRBJ1-5	15	CASSMTFPNNQPQHF	TGTGCCAGTAGTATGACGTTCCCAAACAATCAGCCCCAGCATTTT
few	TRBD1	TRBV30	TRBJ2-7	14	CAWSVPGQIYEQYF	TGTGCCTGGAGTGTTCCGGGACAGATCTACGAGCAGTACTTC
-	-	TRBV5-6	TRBJ1-3	13	CASTTASGNTIYF	TGTGCCAGTACGACGGCCTCTGGAAACACCATATATTTT
-	TRBD2	TRBV7-2	TRBJ2-3	14	CASGFPGRIDTQYF	TGTGCCAGCGGGTTCCCCGGGAGGATAGATACGCAGTATTTT
few	-	TRBV20-1	TRBJ1-4	13	CSARHATNEKLFF	TGCAGTGCTAGACATGCAACTAATGAAAAACTGTTTTTT
-	-	TRBV20-1	TRBJ2-7	13	CSAGGDTPYEQYF	TGCAGTGCTGGAGGGGACACCCCCTACGAGCAGTACTTC
few	TRBD2	TRBV10-2	TRBJ2-7	14	CASTLTSGSNEQYF	TGCGCCAGCACCCTGACTAGCGGGAGCAACGAGCAGTACTTC
few	-	TRBV11-2	TRBJ2-1	14	CASSSHRGYNEQFF	TGTGCCAGCAGCTCCCATAGGGGATACAATGAGCAGTTCTTC
few	-	TRBV7-2	TRBJ2-1	13	CASRPQPLEEQFF	TGTGCCAGCAGACCCCAGCCGTTGGAAGAGCAGTTCTTC
-	-	TRBV29-1	TRBJ2-3	14	CSVEERHRPDTQYF	TGCAGCGTTGAGGAGCGCCACAGGCCAGATACGCAGTATTTT
few	-	TRBV2	TRBJ2-6	11	CASTKANVLTF	TGTGCCAGCACTAAAGCCAACGTCCTGACTTTC
few	TRBD1	TRBV20-1	TRBJ1-2	16	CSARHRDRPSSDGYTF	TGCAGTGCTAGGCACCGGGACAGGCCCTCTTCGGATGGCTACACCTTC
few	TRBD1	TRBV6-5	TRBJ1-5	17	CASSYWGQGYSNQPQHF	TGTGCCAGCAGTTACTGGGGACAGGGGTATAGCAATCAGCCCCAGCATTTT
-	TRBD1	TRBV20-1	TRBJ2-7	13	CSAGDRGPYEQYF	TGCAGTGCTGGGGACAGGGGGCCCTACGAGCAGTACTTC
-	TRBD1	TRBV15	TRBJ1-1	15	CATRSGQGANTEAFF	TGTGCCACCAGATCCGGACAGGGGGCCAACACTGAAGCTTTCTTT
few	-	TRBV6-1	TRBJ2-3	15	CASTGVGAPTDTQYF	TGTGCCAGCACCGGGGTAGGGGCACCCACAGATACGCAGTATTTT
-	-	TRBV15	TRBJ2-3	15	CATSRGTGSTDTQYF	TGTGCCACCAGCAGAGGAACAGGAAGCACAGATACGCAGTATTTT
-	TRBD1	TRBV30	TRBJ1-4	13	CAIQGQLNEKLFF	TGTGCCATACAGGGACAGCTTAATGAAAAACTGTTTTTT
-	-	TRBV5-4	TRBJ2-5	16	CASSLTGQSRRETQYF	TGTGCCAGCAGCTTAACAGGACAATCTCGGCGAGAGACCCAGTACTTC
-	-	TRBV29-1	TRBJ2-1	19	CSVEEPGVGTGGTYNEQFF	TGCAGCGTTGAAGAGCCAGGGGTAGGAACGGGAGGCACCTACAATGAGCAGTTCTTC
few	-	TRBV7-2	TRBJ1-6	15	CASSLVEGNNSPLHF	TGTGCCAGCAGCCTGGTTGAGGGGAATAATTCACCCCTCCACTTT
few	TRBD2	TRBV4-3	TRBJ2-7	15	CASSQAPGGAYEQYF	TGCGCCAGCAGCCAAGCCCCGGGAGGTGCCTACGAGCAGTACTTC
few	-	TRBV7-8	TRBJ2-5	16	CASSLIRVQREETQYF	TGTGCCAGCAGCTTAATCCGGGTGCAGAGGGAAGAGACCCAGTACTTC
-	-	TRBV7-2	TRBJ2-5	15	CASSPELRFVETQYF	TGTGCCAGCAGCCCAGAACTACGATTCGTAGAGACCCAGTACTTC
few	TRBD1	TRBV3-1	TRBJ1-5	17	CASSQGGTGGPYQPQHF	TGTGCCAGCAGCCAAGGAGGGACAGGGGGACCTTATCAGCCCCAGCATTTT
-	-	TRBV21-1	TRBJ2-7	10	CASTPREQYF	TGTGCCAGCACCCCCCGGGAGCAGTACTTC
-	TRBD2	TRBV10-3	TRBJ2-2	17	CAISQRGTSLRTGELFF	TGTGCCATCAGTCAACGGGGGACTAGCTTGAGAACCGGGGAGCTGTTTTTT
-	-	TRBV2	TRBJ1-5	15	CASSRSWNSNQPQHF	TGTGCCAGTAGTCGAAGTTGGAATAGCAATCAGCCCCAGCATTTT
few	-	TRBV5-4	TRBJ2-3	15	CASSLFPGTTDTQYF	TGTGCCAGCAGCTTGTTCCCAGGGACCACAGATACGCAGTATTTT
-	-	TRBV7-9	TRBJ1-1	14	CASSLSRLLTEAFF	TGTGCCAGCAGCTTAAGTCGACTGCTCACTGAAGCTTTCTTT
-	-	TRBV6-1	TRBJ1-1	13	CASRAGGGTEAFF	TGTGCCAGTAGGGCCGGGGGTGGCACTGAAGCTTTCTTT
-	TRBD1	TRBV7-2	TRBJ2-3	16	CASSPHRQGATDTQYF	TGTGCCAGCAGCCCGCACAGACAGGGGGCAACCGATACGCAGTATTTT
-	TRBD2	TRBV19	TRBJ2-4	18	CASSIVGIAGGPQNIQYF	TGTGCCAGTAGTATAGTAGGAATAGCGGGAGGGCCGCAAAACATTCAGTACTTC
-	TRBD2	TRBV10-1	TRBJ2-1	14	CASSSGRTSGEQFF	TGCGCCAGCAGCTCTGGGAGGACTAGCGGCGAGCAGTTCTTC
-	TRBD2	TRBV4-2	TRBJ2-5	17	CASSQAPGLAGVETQYF	TGTGCCAGCAGCCAAGCCCCAGGACTAGCGGGAGTAGAGACCCAGTACTTC
many	TRBD2	TRBV7-2	TRBJ2-5	15	CASSSVAGATETQYF	TGTGCCAGCAGCTCTGTAGCGGGAGCAACGGAGACCCAGTACTTC
-	TRBD1	TRBV6-5	TRBJ2-1	14	CASSYRGQGNEQFF	TGTGCCAGCAGTTACAGGGGGCAAGGGAATGAGCAGTTCTTC
few	TRBD1	TRBV20-1	TRBJ2-7	15	CSAGRLGTGETEQYF	TGCAGTGCTGGACGGCTTGGGACAGGGGAGACCGAGCAGTACTTC
few	-	TRBV7-2	TRBJ2-7	11	CASSPGDWQYF	TGTGCCAGCAGCCCGGGGGACTGGCAGTACTTC
-	TRBD1	TRBV20-1	TRBJ2-2	17	CSARDPRTGIYTGELFF	TGCAGTGCTAGAGATCCCAGGACAGGAATTTACACCGGGGAGCTGTTTTTT